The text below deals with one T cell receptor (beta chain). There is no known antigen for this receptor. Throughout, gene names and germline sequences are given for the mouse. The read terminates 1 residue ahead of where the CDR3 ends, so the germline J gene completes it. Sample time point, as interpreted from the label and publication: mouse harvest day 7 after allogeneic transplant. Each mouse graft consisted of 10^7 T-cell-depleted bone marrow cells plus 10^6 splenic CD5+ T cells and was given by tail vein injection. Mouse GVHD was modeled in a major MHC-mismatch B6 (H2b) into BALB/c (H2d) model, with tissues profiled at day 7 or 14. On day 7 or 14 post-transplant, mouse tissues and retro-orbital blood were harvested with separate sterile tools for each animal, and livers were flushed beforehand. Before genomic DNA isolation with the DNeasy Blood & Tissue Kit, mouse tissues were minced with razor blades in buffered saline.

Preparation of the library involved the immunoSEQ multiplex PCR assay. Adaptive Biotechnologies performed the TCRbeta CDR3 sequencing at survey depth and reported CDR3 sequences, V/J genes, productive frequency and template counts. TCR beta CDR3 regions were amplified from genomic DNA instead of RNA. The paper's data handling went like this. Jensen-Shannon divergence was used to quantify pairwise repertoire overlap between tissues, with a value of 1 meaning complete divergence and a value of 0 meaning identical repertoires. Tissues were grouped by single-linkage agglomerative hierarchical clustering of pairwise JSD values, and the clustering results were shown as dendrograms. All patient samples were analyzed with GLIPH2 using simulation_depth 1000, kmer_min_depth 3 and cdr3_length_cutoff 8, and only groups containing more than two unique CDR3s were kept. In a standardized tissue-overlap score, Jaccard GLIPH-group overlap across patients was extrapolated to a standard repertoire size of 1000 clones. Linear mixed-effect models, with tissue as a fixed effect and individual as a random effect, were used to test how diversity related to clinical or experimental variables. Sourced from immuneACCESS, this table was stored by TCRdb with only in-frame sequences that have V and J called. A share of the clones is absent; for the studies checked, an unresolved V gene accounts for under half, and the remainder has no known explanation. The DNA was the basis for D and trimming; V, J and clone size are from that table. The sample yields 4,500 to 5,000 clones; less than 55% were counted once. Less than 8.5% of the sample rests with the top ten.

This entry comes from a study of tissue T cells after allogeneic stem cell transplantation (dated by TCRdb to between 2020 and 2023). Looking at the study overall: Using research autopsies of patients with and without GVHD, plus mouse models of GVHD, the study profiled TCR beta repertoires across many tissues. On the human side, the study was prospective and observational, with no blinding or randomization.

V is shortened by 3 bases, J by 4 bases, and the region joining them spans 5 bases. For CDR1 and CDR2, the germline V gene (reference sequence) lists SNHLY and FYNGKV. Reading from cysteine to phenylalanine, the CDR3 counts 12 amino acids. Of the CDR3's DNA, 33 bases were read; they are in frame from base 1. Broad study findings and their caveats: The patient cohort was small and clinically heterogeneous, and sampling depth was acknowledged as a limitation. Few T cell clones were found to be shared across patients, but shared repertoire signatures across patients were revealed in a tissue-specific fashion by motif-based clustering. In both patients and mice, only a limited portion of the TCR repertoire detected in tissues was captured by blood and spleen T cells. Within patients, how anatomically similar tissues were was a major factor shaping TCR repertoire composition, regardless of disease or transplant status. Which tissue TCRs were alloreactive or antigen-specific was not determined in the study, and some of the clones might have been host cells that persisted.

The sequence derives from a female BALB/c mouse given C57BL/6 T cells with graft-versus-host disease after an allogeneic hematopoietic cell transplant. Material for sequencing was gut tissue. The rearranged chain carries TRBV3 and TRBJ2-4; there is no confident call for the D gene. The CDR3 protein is CASSLSKNTLYF. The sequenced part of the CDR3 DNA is TGTGCCAGCAGCTTGAGCAAAAACACCTTGTAC. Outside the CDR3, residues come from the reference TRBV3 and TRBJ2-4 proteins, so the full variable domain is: GPKVLQIPSHQIIDMGQMVTLNCDPVSNHLYFYWYKQILGQQMEFLVNFYNGKVMEKSKLFKDQFSVERPDGSYFTLKIQPTALEDSAVYFCASSLSKNTLYFGAGTRLSVL.